This entry concerns a single T cell receptor (beta chain). The ends were cut back, 5 bases at V and 3 bases at J, with 26 bases in the middle. Germline CDR1 is SGHVS and CDR2 is FQNEAQ. The CDR3 loop spans 18 amino acids. The sample belongs to a study of CD8+CD57+ T cells in acquired aplastic anemia. For the study at large: DNA from sorted CD4+ and CD8+ cells averaged approximately 2.9 ug.

Sequencing involved patients with CD8+CD57+ cell expansion previously shown by flow cytometry. Every patient was diagnosed with severe acquired aplastic anemia. All patients were therapy-naive when blood was sampled. It was genomic DNA that served as the template for profiling TCR beta VDJ and CDR3. Using its own MiXCR run on the reads, TCRdb lists one record per CDR3 protein. This sample has some 200,000 distinct CDR3 sequences; 65% occur once, and the top ten carry around 50%. Sequenced: sorted CD4+, CD8+, or CD8+CD57+ T cells (not recorded which) from PBMCs. The receptor's source is a human donor with aplastic anemia. The V call is TRBV7-8, the J call TRBJ2-7; D remains ambiguous. CDR3 nucleotide sequence: TGTGCCAGCAGCGATATTGCCCCCGACGCCCTCCTTAACTACGAGCAGTACTTC. It yields the protein CASSDIAPDALLNYEQYF.